This T cell receptor (beta chain) was found in a study of regulatory T cells in long-lasting Graves disease. About the study: New Graves' disease cases had less than 3 months of antithyroid drugs. Overall study results and limits: TRBV28 was favored in persistent disease, as were TRBJ1-2 and TRBJ2-5. Persistent Graves' patients showed less TCR diversity than newly diagnosed ones.

This clonotype was counted ten times or more. The antigen is not known. Documented time point: newly diagnosed GD, antithyroid drugs for less than 3 months. PBMC RNA served as the TCR library source. With V trimmed by 6 bases and J by 1 base, 12 bases remained unmatched. This CDR3 region has 17 residues. TCR beta libraries were built with iRepertoire HTBI primers and Arm-PCR of CDR3 regions. TCRdb reprocessed the multiplex PCR reads via MiXCR and lists one record per CDR3 protein. The sample records roughly 400,000 distinct CDR3 sequences, about 15% being singletons. Separately, the same data were catalogued under a study of T cells in Graves' hyperthyroidism and ophthalmopathy.

The sequences come from peripheral blood mononuclear cells (PBMCs), collected at new diagnosis, from a patient treated with antithyroid drugs. V is TRBV12-3 or TRBV12-4 and J is TRBJ2-5, with TRBD2 identical over 9 bases. This TCR derives from a young woman with Graves disease. The CDR3 here is CASSLMAGTSPQETQYF. Here the CDR3 DNA reads TGTGCCAGCAGCCTAATGGCCGGGACTAGCCCCCAAGAGACCCAGTACTTC.